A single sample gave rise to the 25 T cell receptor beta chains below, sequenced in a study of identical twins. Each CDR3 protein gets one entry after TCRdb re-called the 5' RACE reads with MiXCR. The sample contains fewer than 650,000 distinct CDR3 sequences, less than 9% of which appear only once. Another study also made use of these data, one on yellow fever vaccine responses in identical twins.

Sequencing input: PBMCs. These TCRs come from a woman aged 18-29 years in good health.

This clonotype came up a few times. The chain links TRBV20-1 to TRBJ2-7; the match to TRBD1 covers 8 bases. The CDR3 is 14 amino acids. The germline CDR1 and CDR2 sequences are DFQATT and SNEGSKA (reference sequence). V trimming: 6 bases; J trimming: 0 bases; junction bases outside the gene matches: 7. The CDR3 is CSAPDRGSSYEQYV. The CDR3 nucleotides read TGCAGTGCCCCAGACAGGGGCAGCTCCTACGAGCAGTACGTC.

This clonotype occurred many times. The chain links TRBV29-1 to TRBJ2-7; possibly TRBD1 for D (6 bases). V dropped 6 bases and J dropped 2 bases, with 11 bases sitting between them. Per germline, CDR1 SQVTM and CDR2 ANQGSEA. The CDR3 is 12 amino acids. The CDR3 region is CSVRDITYEQYF. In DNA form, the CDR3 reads TGCAGCGTCCGGGACATCACCTACGAGCAGTACTTC.

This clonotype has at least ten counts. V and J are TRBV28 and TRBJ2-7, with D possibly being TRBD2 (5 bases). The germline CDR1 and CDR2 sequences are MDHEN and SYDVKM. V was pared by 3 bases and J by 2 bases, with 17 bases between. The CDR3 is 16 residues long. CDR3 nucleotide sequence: TGTGCCAGCAGTTTCGGATCGCCAGCGGAGCCCTACGAGCAGTACTTC. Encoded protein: CASSFGSPAEPYEQYF.

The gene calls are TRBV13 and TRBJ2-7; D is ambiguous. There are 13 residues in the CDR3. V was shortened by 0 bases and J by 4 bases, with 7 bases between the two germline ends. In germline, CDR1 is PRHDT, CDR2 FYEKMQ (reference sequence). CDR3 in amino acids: CASSLGHRYEQYV. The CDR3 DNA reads TGTGCCAGCAGCTTAGGCCACAGATACGAGCAGTACGTC.

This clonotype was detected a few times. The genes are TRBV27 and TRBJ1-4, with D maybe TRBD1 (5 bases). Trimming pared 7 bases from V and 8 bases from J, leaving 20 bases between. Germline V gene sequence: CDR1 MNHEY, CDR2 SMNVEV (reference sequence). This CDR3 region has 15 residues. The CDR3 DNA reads TGTGCCAGCACATCGGTCGGGACGGGGGAGGAAAAACTGTTTTTT. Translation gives CASTSVGTGEEKLFF.

This chain's CDR3 is CATSARQGMNTEAFF. The CDR3 DNA follows: TGTGCCACCAGCGCCAGACAGGGCATGAACACTGAAGCTTTCTTT. This chain links TRBV15 with TRBJ1-1, with 7 positions matching TRBD1. With 5 bases clipped from V and 0 bases from J, the junction kept 6 bases outside the gene matches. The CDR3 contains 15 residues. Germline CDR1 reads LNHNV; CDR2 reads YYDKDF (reference sequence).

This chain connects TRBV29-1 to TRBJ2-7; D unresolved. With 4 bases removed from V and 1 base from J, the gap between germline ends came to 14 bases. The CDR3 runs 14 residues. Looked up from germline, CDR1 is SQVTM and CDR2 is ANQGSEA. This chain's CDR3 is CSVVEVTPSYEQYF. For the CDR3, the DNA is TGCAGCGTTGTAGAGGTAACCCCATCCTACGAGCAGTACTTC.

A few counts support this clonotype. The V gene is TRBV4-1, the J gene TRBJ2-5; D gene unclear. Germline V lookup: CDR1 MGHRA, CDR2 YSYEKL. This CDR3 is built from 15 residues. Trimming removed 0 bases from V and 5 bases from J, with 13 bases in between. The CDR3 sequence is CASSQDFSERETQYF. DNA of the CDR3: TGCGCCAGCAGCCAAGACTTTTCGGAGAGGGAGACCCAGTACTTC.

The DNA of the CDR3 is TGTGCCAGCAGTTTGTCTTGGGTCGGGCTTAACGAGCAGTACTTC. Translating gives CASSLSWVGLNEQYF. The chain uses TRBV12-3 or TRBV12-4 and TRBJ2-7; D gene unclear. This CDR3 is built from 15 residues. V was shortened by 3 bases and J by 5 bases, with 17 bases between the two germline ends.

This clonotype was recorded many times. This chain's CDR3 is CASSWDRREPQHF. In DNA, the CDR3 is TGTGCCAGCAGTTGGGACAGGCGGGAGCCCCAGCATTTT. The J gene is TRBJ1-5, the V gene TRBV7-8; 8 bases map to TRBD1. Germline loops: CDR1 SGHVS, CDR2 FQNEAQ. The CDR3 consists of 13 residues. Unmatched junction bases numbered 6, after V lost 6 bases and J lost 8 bases.

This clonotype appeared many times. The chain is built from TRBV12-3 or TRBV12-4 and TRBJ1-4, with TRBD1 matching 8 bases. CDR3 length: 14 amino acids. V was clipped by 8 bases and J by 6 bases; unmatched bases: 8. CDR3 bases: TGTGCCAGCGGCCGGGACAGGACGTATGAAAAACTGTTTTTT. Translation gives CASGRDRTYEKLFF.

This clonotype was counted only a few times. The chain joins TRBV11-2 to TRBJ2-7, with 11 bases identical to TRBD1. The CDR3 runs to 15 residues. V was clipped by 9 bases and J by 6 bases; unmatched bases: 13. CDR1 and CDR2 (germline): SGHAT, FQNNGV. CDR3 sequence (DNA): TGTGCCAGTTCGCGGACAGGGGGCTTTCGGGGCGAGCAGTACGTC. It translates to CASSRTGGFRGEQYV.

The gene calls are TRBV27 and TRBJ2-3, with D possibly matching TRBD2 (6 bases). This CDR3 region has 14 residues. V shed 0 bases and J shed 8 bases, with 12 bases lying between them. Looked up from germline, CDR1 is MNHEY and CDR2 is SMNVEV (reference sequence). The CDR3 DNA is TGTGCCAGCAGTTTATCGGGAGGACCTATTACGCAGTATTTT. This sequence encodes CASSLSGGPITQYF.

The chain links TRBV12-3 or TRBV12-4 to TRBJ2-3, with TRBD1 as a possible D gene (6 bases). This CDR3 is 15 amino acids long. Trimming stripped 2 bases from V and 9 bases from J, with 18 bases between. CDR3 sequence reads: CASSLTGSARATQYF. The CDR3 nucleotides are TGTGCCAGCAGTTTAACAGGGTCGGCAAGGGCCACGCAGTATTTT.

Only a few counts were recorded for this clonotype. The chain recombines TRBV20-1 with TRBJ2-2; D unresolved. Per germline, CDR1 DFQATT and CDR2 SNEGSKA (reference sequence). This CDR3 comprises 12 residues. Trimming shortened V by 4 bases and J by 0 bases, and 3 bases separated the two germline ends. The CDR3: CSAKSNTGELFF. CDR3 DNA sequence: TGCAGTGCTAAGTCGAACACCGGGGAGCTGTTTTTT.

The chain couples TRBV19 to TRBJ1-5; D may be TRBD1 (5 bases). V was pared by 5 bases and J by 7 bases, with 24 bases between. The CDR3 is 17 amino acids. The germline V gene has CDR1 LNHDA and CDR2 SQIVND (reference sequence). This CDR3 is CASSSDSSGLLGQPQHF. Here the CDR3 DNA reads TGTGCCAGTAGTTCTGATTCCTCGGGACTACTCGGGCAGCCCCAGCATTTT.

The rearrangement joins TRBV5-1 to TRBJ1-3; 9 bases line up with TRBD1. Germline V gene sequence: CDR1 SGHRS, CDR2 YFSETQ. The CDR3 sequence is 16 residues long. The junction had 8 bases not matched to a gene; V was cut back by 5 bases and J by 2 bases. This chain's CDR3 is CASRLDRGPTGNTIYF. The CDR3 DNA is TGCGCCAGCAGGCTGGACAGGGGTCCTACTGGAAACACCATATATTTT.

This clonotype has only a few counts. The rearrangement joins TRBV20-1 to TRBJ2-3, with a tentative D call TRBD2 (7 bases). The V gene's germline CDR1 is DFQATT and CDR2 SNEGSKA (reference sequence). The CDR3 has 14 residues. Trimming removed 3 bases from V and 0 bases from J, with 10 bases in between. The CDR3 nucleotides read TGCAGTGCTAGCGGGGGGCCTAGCACAGATACGCAGTATTTT. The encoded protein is CSASGGPSTDTQYF.

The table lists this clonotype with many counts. CDR3 in DNA: TGTGCCAGCAGCGCATTCACACCGAACACTGAAGCTTTCTTT. It yields the protein CASSAFTPNTEAFF. The gene calls are TRBV5-6 and TRBJ1-1; D is unresolved. The length of the CDR3 is 14 residues. Germline lookup yields CDR1 SGHDT and CDR2 YYEEEE. V was cut by 4 bases and J by 1 base, with 11 bases left in between.

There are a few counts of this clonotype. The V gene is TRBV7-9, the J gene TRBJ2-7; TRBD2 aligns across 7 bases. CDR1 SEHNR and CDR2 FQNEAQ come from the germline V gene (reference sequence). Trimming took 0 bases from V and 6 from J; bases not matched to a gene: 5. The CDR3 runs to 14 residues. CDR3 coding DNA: TGTGCCAGCAGCTTAGCGGGGGGGTCTGCCGAGCAGTACGTC. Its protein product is CASSLAGGSAEQYV.

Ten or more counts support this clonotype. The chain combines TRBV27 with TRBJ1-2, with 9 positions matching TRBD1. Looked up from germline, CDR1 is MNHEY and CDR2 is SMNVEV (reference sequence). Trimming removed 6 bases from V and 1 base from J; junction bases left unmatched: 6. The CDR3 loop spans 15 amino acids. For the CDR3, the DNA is TGTGCCAGCAGCCCGGGACAGGGCAATAACTATGGCTACACCTTC. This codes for CASSPGQGNNYGYTF.

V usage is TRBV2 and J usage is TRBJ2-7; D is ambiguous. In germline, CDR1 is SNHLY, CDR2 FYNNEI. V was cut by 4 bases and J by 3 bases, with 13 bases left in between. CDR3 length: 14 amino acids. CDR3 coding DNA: TGTGCCAGCAGTGTAGACGGCTTCGGCTACGAGCAGTACTTC. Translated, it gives CASSVDGFGYEQYF.

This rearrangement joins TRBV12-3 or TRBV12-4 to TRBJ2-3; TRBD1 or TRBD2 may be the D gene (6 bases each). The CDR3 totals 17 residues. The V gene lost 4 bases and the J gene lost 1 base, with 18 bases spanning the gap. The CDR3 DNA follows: TGTGCCAGCAGTTGGGTGGAGGGGGTGGTGGGCACAGATACGCAGTATTTT. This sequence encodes CASSWVEGVVGTDTQYF.

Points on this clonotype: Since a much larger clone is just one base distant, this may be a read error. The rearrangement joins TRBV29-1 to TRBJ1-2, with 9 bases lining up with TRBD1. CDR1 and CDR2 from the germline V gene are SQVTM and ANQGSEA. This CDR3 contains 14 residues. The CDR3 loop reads CSVGRDRANYGFTF. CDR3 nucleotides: TGCAGCGTCGGCCGGGACAGGGCTAACTATGGCTTCACCTTC.

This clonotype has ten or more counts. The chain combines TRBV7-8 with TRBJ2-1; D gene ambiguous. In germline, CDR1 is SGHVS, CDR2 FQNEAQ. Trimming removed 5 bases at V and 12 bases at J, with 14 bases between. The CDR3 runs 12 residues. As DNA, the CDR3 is TGTGCCAGCAGCGAACCCCGCGGCGGGCAGTTCTTC. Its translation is CASSEPRGGQFF.